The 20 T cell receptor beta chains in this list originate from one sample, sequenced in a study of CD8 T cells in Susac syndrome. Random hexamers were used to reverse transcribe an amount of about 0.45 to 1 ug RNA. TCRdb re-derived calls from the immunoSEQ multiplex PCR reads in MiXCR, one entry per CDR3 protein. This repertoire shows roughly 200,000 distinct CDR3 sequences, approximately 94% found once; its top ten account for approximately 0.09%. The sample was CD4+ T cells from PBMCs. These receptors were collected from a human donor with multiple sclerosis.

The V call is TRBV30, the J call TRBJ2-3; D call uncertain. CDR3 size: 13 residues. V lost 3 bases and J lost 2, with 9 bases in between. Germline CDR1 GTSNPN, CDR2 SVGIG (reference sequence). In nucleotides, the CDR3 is TGTGCCTGGAGCGACCAAACCACAGATACGCAGTATTTT. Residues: CAWSDQTTDTQYF.

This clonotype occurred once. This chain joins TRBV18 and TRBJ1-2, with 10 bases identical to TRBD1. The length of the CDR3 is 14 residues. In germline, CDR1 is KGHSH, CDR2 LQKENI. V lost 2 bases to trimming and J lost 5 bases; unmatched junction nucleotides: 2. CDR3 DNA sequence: TGTGCCAGCTCACCAGGGACAGGGGAGTATGGCTACACCTTC. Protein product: CASSPGTGEYGYTF.

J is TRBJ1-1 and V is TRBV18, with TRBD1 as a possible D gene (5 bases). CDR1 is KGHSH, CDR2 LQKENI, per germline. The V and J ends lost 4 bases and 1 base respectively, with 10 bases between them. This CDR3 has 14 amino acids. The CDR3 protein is CASSLAQGNTEAFF. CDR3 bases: TGTGCCAGCTCACTGGCCCAGGGGAACACTGAAGCTTTCTTT.

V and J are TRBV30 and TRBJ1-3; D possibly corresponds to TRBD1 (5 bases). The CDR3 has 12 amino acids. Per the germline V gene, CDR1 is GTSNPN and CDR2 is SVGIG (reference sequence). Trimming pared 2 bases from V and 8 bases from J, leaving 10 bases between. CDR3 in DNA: TGTGCCTGGAGTCGAACGGGGGACACCATATATTTT. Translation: CAWSRTGDTIYF.

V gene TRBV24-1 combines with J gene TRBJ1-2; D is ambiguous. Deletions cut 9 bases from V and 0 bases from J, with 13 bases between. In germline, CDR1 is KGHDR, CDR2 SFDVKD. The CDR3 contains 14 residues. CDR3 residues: CATSLRRPNYGYTF. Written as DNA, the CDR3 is TGTGCCACCTCACTACGGAGACCTAACTATGGCTACACCTTC.

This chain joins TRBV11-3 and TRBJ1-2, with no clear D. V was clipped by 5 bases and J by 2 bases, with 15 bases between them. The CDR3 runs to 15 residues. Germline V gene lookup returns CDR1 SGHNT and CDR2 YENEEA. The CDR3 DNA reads TGTGCCAGCAGCCTTGGAGGGATAGTCAACTATGGCTACACCTTC. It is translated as CASSLGGIVNYGYTF.

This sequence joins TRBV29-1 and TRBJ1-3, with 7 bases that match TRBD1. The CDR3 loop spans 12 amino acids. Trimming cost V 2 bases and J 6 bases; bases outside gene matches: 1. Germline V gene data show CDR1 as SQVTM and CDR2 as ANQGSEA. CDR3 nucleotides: TGCAGCGTTGAAACAGGGGAAAACACCATATATTTT. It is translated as CSVETGENTIYF.

This CDR3 is CASTPGGRAKFF. CDR3 DNA: TGCGCCAGCACCCCCGGAGGTAGGGCCAAGTTCTTC. The chain links TRBV5-1 to TRBJ2-1, with D possibly matching TRBD2 (5 bases). V lost 6 bases to trimming and J lost 14 bases, with 18 bases between them. The length of the CDR3 is 12 residues. CDR1 is SGHRS, CDR2 YFSETQ, per germline.

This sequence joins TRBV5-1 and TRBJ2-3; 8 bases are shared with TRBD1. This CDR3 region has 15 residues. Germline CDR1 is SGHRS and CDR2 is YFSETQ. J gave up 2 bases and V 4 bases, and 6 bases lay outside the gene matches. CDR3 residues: CASSAAGGPTDTQYF. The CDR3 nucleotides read TGCGCCAGCAGCGCTGCAGGGGGCCCCACAGATACGCAGTATTTT.

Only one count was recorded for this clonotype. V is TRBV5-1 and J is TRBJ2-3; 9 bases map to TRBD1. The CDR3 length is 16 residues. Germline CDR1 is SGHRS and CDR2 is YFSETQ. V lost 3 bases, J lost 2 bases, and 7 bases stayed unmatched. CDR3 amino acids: CASSSAGQGTTDTQYF. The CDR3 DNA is TGCGCCAGCAGCTCCGCGGGACAGGGAACCACAGATACGCAGTATTTT.

For the CDR3, the DNA is TGTGCCAGCAGCCAAGAGATGAGGGCCGGGGAGCTGTTTTTT. It encodes CASSQEMRAGELFF. The chain uses TRBV14 and TRBJ2-2; D possibly corresponds to TRBD2 (5 bases). V was shortened by 0 bases and J by 6 bases, with 8 bases between the two germline ends. This CDR3 spans 14 amino acids. Germline V gene lookup returns CDR1 SGHDN and CDR2 FVKESK.

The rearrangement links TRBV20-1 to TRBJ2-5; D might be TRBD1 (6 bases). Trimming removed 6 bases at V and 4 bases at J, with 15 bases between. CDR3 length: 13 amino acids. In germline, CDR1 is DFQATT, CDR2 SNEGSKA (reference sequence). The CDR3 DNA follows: TGCAGTGCGCCACAGGGTTCCCGAGAGACCCAGTACTTC. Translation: CSAPQGSRETQYF.

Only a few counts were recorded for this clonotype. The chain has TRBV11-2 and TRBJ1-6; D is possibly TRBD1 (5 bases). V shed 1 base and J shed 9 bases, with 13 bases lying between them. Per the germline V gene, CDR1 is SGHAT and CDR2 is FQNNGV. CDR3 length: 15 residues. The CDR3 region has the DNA TGTGCCAGCAGCTTAGTTCAGGGTTTACGTTCACCCCTCCACTTT. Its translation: CASSLVQGLRSPLHF.

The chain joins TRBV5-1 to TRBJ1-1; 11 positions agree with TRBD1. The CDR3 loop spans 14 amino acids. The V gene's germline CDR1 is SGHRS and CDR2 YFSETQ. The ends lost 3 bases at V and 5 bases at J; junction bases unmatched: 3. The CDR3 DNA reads TGCGCCAGCAGCTCGGGACAGGGGGTGACTGAAGCTTTCTTT. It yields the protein CASSSGQGVTEAFF.

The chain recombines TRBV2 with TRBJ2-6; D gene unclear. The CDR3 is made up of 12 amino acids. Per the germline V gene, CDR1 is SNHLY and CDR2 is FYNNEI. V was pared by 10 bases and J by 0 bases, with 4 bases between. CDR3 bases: TGTGCCACTACCTCTGGGGCCAACGTCCTGACTTTC. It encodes CATTSGANVLTF. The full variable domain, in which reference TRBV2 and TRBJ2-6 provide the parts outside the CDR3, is EPEVTQTPSHQVTQMGQEVILRCVPISNHLYFYWYRQILGQKVEFLVSFYNNEISEKSEIFDDQFSVERPDGSNFTLKIRSTKLEDSAMYFCATTSGANVLTFGAGSRLTVL.

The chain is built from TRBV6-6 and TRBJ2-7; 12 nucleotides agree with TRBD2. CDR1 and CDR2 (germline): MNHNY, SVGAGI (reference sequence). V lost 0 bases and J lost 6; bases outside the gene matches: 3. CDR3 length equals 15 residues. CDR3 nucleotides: TGTGCCAGCAGTTACTCAGGACTAGCGGGGTTCGAGCAGTACTTC. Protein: CASSYSGLAGFEQYF.

The CDR3 loop reads CASSLEDQRGSTDTQYF. The CDR3 DNA is TGTGCCAGCAGCCTAGAGGATCAGCGGGGAAGCACAGATACGCAGTATTTT. The chain combines TRBV7-9 with TRBJ2-3, with 7 bases lining up with TRBD2. After removal of 5 bases from V and 0 bases from J, the junction contained 11 bases not matched to a gene. The CDR3 covers 17 residues. Germline CDR1 reads SEHNR; CDR2 reads FQNEAQ (reference sequence).

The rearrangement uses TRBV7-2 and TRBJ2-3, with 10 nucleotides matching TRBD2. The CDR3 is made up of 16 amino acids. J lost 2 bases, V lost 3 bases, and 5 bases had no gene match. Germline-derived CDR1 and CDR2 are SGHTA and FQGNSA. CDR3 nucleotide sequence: TGTGCCAGCAGCTTCTCACTAGCGGGGCACACAGATACGCAGTATTTT. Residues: CASSFSLAGHTDTQYF.

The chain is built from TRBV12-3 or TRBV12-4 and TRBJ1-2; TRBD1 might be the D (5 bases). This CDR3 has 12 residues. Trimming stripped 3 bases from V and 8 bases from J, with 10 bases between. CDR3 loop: CASSLGPVGYTF. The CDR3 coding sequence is TGTGCCAGCAGTTTGGGGCCCGTCGGCTACACCTTC.

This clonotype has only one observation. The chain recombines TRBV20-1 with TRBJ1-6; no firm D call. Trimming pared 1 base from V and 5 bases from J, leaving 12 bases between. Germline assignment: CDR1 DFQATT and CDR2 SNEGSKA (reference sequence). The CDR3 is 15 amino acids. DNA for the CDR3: TGCAGTGCTAGAGGGGTGCCAATTAATAATTCACCCCTCCACTTT. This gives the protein CSARGVPINNSPLHF.